The entry below gives a single TCR beta chain sequence along with its context. Trimming took 2 bases from V and 10 from J, leaving 8 bases between them. CDR3 size: 11 residues. The germline CDR1 and CDR2 sequences are SEHNR and FQNEAQ (reference sequence). The sample originates from a study of blood T cell repertoires in COVID-19. For the study at large: Both acute and convalescent COVID-19 samples were obtained from the United States, Italy and Spain.

Under the authors' procedure: Scientists estimated how many nucleated cells there were by amplifying reference gene primers. Data came from immunoSEQ multiplex PCR; TCRdb stores just in-frame clones and leaves some out. D and trimming were read from the DNA, whereas the V and J calls and clone size are those reported in that table. The table has about 200,000 clones, 86% seen once. V gene TRBV7-9 combines with J gene TRBJ1-2, with D unclear. The receptor was derived from a man younger than 45 who had recovered from COVID-19. The sample comprised peripheral blood. CDR3 sequence: CASSLFADYTF. In nucleotides, the CDR3 is TGTGCCAGCAGCTTATTCGCAGACTACACCTTC.